The entry below describes one TCR beta chain. The antigen is unknown. The sample comes from a study of T cell responses to AZD1222 COVID-19 vaccine. Findings and caveats of the study: After the peak T cell response, and only then, were repertoires sampled. Recipients of two AZD1222 doses showed rising Spike-specific TCR breadth and depth. Donors were largely white British and mainly female; clonal diversity was possibly underestimated. Just a handful of AZD1222 recipients tested seropositive at baseline.

Only in-frame clones appear in the TCRdb table, and some are missing; sequencing was by immunoSEQ multiplex PCR. The sample lists some 140,000 clones; approximately 93% were seen once. Trimming shortened V by 5 bases and J by 9 bases, and 16 bases separated the two germline ends. This CDR3 has 13 amino acids. Per the germline V gene, CDR1 is SGHRS and CDR2 is YFSETQ. The rearrangement uses TRBV5-1 and TRBJ2-3; possible D gene TRBD2, 6 bases. This receptor was obtained from an adult in good health. Sequencing used peripheral blood, obtained on day 0 of AZD1222 vaccination. The CDR3 region has the DNA TGCGCCAGCAGATCCCCCGGGACTGGGACGCAGTATTTT. Its protein product is CASRSPGTGTQYF.